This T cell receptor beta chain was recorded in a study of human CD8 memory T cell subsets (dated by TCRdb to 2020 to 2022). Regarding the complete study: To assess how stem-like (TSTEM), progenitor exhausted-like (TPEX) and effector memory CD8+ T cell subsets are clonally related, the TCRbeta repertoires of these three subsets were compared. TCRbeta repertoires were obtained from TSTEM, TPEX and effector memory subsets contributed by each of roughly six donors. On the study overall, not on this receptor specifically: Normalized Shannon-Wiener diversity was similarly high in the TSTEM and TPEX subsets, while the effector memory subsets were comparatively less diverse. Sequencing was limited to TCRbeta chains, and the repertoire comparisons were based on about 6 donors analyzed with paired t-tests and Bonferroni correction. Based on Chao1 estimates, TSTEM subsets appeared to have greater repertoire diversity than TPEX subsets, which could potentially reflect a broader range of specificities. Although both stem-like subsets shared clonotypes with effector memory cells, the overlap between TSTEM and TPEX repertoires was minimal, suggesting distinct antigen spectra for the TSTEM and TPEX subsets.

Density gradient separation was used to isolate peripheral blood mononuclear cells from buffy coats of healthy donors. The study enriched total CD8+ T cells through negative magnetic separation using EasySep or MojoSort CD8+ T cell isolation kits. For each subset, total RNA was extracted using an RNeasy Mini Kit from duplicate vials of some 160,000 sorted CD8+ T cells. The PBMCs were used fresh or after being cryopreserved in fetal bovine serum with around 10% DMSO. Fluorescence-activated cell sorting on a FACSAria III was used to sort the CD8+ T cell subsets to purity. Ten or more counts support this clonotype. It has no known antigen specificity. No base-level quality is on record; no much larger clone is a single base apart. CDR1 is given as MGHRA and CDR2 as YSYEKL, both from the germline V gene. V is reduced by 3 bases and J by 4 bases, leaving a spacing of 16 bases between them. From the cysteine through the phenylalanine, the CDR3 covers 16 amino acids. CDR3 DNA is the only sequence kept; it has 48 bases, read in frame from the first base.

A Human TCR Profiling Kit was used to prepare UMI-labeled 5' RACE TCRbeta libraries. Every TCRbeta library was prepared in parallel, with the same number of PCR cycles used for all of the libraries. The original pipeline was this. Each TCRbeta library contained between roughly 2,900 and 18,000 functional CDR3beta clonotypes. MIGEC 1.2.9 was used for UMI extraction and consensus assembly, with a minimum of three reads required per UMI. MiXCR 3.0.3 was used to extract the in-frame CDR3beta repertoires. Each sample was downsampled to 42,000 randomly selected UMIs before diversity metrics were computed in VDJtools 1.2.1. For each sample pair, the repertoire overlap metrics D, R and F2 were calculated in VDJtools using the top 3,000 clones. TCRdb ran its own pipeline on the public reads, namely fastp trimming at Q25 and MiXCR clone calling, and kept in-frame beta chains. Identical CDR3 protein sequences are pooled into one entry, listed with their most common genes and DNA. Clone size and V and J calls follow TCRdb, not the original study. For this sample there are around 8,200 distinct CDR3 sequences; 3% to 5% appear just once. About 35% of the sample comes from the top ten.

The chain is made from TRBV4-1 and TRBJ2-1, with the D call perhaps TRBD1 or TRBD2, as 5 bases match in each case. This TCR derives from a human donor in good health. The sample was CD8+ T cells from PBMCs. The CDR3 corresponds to CASSQDGTNTYNEQFF. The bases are TGCGCCAGCAGCCAGGATGGGACCAACACTTACAATGAGCAGTTCTTC.